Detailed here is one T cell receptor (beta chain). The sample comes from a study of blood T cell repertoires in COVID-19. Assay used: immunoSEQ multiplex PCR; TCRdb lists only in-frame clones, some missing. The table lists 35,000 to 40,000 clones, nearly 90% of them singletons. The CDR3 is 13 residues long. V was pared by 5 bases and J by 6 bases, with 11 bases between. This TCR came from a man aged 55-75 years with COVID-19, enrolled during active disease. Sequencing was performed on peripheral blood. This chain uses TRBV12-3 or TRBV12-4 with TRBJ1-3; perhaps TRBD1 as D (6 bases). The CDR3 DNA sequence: TGTGCCAGCAGTCCAGGGGTAGAAAACACCATATATTTT. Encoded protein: CASSPGVENTIYF.